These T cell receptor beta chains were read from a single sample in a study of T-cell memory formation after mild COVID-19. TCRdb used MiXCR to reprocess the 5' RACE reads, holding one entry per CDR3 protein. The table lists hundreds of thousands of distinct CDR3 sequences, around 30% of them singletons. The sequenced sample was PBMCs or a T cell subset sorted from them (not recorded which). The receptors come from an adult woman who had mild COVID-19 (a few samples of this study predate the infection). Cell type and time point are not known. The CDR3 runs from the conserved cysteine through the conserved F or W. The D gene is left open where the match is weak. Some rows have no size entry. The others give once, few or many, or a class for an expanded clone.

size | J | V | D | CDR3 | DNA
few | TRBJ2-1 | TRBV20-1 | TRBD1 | CSAWDRGHNEQFF | TGCAGTGCCTGGGACAGGGGGCACAATGAGCAGTTCTTC
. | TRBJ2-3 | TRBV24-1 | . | CATSDLPALDGTDTQYF | TGTGCCACCAGTGATTTGCCGGCCTTAGATGGCACAGATACGCAGTATTTT
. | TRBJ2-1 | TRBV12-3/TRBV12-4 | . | CASTWGVTGEQFF | TGTGCCAGCACCTGGGGAGTGACTGGTGAGCAGTTCTTC
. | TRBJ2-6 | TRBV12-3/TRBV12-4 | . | CASSLQAGANVLTF | TGTGCCAGCAGTTTACAGGCTGGGGCCAACGTCCTGACTTTC
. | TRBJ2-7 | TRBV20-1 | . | CSASGGQGQAGAHEQYF | TGCAGTGCTAGTGGGGGACAGGGACAAGCGGGAGCCCACGAGCAGTACTTC
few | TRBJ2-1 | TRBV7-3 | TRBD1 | CASSLTVDREGNEQFF | TGTGCCAGCAGCTTAACCGTGGACAGGGAAGGAAATGAGCAGTTCTTC
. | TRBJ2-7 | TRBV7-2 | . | CASSPSRAYYEQYF | TGTGCCAGCAGCCCATCTCGGGCCTACTACGAGCAGTACTTC
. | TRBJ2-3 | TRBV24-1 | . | CATSDFEATDTQYF | TGTGCCACCAGTGATTTCGAGGCCACAGATACGCAGTATTTT
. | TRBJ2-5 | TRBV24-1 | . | CATSVPGKKTQYF | TGTGCCACCAGTGTCCCGGGGAAGAAGACCCAGTACTTC
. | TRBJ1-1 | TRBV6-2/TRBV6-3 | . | CASRAQFTEAFF | TGTGCCAGCCGTGCCCAGTTCACTGAAGCTTTCTTT
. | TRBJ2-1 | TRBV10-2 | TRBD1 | CASRPGQGAKNEQFF | TGCGCCAGCAGGCCGGGACAGGGGGCTAAGAATGAGCAGTTCTTC
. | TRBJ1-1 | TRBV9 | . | CASSVVSAMNTEAFF | TGTGCCAGCAGCGTAGTATCAGCAATGAACACTGAAGCTTTCTTT
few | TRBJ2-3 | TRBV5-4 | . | CASSPGTLSSTDTQYF | TGTGCCAGCAGCCCGGGGACACTCTCAAGCACAGATACGCAGTATTTT
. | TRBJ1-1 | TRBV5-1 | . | CASSLVRGPAEAFF | TGCGCCAGCAGCTTGGTGCGGGGGCCCGCTGAAGCTTTCTTT
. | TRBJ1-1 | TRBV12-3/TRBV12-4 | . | CASSFKGGTTEAFF | TGTGCCAGCAGTTTTAAGGGTGGGACCACTGAAGCTTTCTTT
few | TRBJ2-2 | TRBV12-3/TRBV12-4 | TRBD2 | CASSQAGGGAGELFF | TGTGCCAGCAGTCAGGCGGGCGGGGGAGCCGGGGAGCTGTTTTTT